The 3 T cell receptor beta chains below all came from one sample that was sequenced in a study of Ad26.COV2.S vaccination and SARS-CoV-2 variants. The repertoire was sequenced with immunoSEQ multiplex PCR; TCRdb's copy has only in-frame clones and lacks some. The sample yields about 320,000 clones, roughly 84% seen once. The treatment was: some 20 received Ad26.COV2.S at low or high dose, single or two shots; 5 received placebo; per-sample allocation not given. At day 63 after the first vaccine or placebo injection, samples were drawn. Specimen: peripheral blood, collected in a trial of Ad26.COV2.S vaccine versus placebo. The receptors shown here come from a person aged 18-60 years who received the Ad26.COV2.S COVID-19 vaccine or a placebo.

CDR3: CASTVSRQGVGYTF. The CDR3 coding sequence is TGTGCCAGCACCGTCAGTCGACAGGGTGTCGGCTACACCTTC. The V gene is TRBV7-2, the J gene TRBJ1-2; 7 nucleotides match TRBD1. With 7 bases clipped from V and 8 bases from J, the junction kept 13 bases outside the gene matches. Germline lookup yields CDR1 SGHTA and CDR2 FQGNSA. The length of the CDR3 is 14 residues.

This clone was counted at least ten times. The V gene is TRBV10-3, the J gene TRBJ2-5; 9 nucleotides align to TRBD1. Germline V lookup: CDR1 ENHRY, CDR2 SYGVKD. There are 14 residues in the CDR3. Unmatched junction bases numbered 3, after V lost 2 bases and J lost 5 bases. The CDR3 protein is CAISEGTGRETQYF. In DNA, the CDR3 is TGTGCCATCAGTGAGGGGACAGGGAGGGAGACCCAGTACTTC.

This chain joins TRBV30 and TRBJ2-4; tentatively, D is TRBD1 or TRBD2 (5 bases each). CDR3 length: 16 residues. Germline V gene data show CDR1 as GTSNPN and CDR2 as SVGIG (reference sequence). The ends were cut back, 2 bases at V and 0 bases at J, with 14 bases in the middle. The CDR3 reads CAWSKPGTAAKNIQYF. The CDR3 DNA is TGTGCCTGGAGTAAGCCGGGGACGGCAGCCAAAAACATTCAGTACTTC.